Below are 24 T cell receptor beta chains sequenced from a single sample in a study of CXCR3-negative and CXCR3-positive naive CD8 T cells (dated by TCRdb to the late 2010s). Broader findings and caveats from the paper: TRB CDR3s from CXCR3-positive naive cells showed higher hydrophobicity (lower Kidera factor 4), lower energy, and higher strength and volume indices than CXCR3-negative naive cells.

Their specific antigens are unknown. For sequencing, a NextSeq 550 was employed. The Human TCR Profiling Kit (MiLaboratory) was used to make UMI-labeled 5' RACE TRB cDNA libraries. Through TCRdb reprocessing, the reads give one entry per CDR3 protein sequence; DNA is omitted. Per the sample table, the count is 100,000 or so distinct CDR3 sequences. In total, the top ten clones hold 0.35% to 0.4% of the sample. Sequencing used naive CXCR3+ CD8+ T cells from blood. The cell subset or site label here, explained by the study, means: CD45RO-CCR7+CD27+CD95- naive CD8+ T cells expressing CXCR3 (TNR3+). These receptors were obtained from a human donor in good health. Some clones in this sample may be carry-over from other donors' samples.

The V call is TRBV29-1, the J call TRBJ2-1; TCRdb returns TRBD1, unconfirmable since there is no DNA. From germline, CDR1 is SQVTM and CDR2 ANQGSEA. This CDR3 comprises 13 residues. The CDR3 here is CSVEVGGYNEQFF.

V gene TRBV29-1 combines with J gene TRBJ1-1. The CDR3 length is 11 residues. The V gene's germline CDR1 is SQVTM and CDR2 ANQGSEA. This CDR3 reads CSVAGLWEAFF.

The chain recombines TRBV29-1 with TRBJ1-2. Germline lookup yields CDR1 SQVTM and CDR2 ANQGSEA. CDR3 length equals 11 residues. The CDR3: CSGGANYGYTF.

The chain combines TRBV5-5 with TRBJ2-2; TCRdb proposes TRBD1, but this gene call is untestable without DNA. This CDR3 contains 14 residues. Per germline, CDR1 SGHKS and CDR2 YYEKEE (reference sequence). CDR3 region: CASSLTGGTGDLFF. Complete variable domain (other parts from reference TRBV5-5 and TRBJ2-2): DAGVTQSPTHLIKTRGQQVTLRCSPISGHKSVSWYQQVLGQGPQFIFQYYEKEERGRGNFPDRFSARQFPNYSSELNVNALLLGDSALYLCASSLTGGTGDLFFGEGSRLTVL.

The J gene is TRBJ1-1, the V gene TRBV12-3 or TRBV12-4. This CDR3 comprises 13 residues. CDR3 in amino acids: CASSLGRSTEAFF.

This rearrangement joins TRBV5-5 to TRBJ2-7; TCRdb's assignment of TRBD1 cannot be checked, as there is no DNA. The germline V gene encodes CDR1 SGHKS and CDR2 YYEKEE (reference sequence). The length of the CDR3 is 14 residues. This CDR3 is CASSFGGGNYEQYF.

The chain joins TRBV20-1 to TRBJ1-3; TCRdb reports TRBD1, a call that lacks DNA to check it against. Germline V gene lookup returns CDR1 DFQATT and CDR2 SNEGSKA (reference sequence). CDR3 size: 13 residues. The CDR3 loop reads CSARTGIGNTIYF.

This chain connects TRBV27 to TRBJ2-7; TCRdb outputs TRBD2, but without DNA this stays unchecked. This CDR3 has 17 amino acids. The V gene's germline CDR1 is MNHEY and CDR2 SMNVEV (reference sequence). CDR3 sequence reads: CASSSTGSSGGLYEQYF.

This sequence joins TRBV21-1 and TRBJ1-1; TCRdb's D call, TRBD1, is unchecked because there is no DNA. TRBV21-1 is termed a pseudogene. The CDR3 covers 16 residues. The CDR3 sequence is CASSKGTLRTATEAFF.

This chain joins TRBV5-6 and TRBJ2-5; with no DNA, the TCRdb D assignment of TRBD2 cannot be verified. The germline CDR1 and CDR2 sequences are SGHDT and YYEEEE. The CDR3 runs to 16 residues. The CDR3 spells CASSLISGGKGETQYF.

The V call is TRBV4-3, the J call TRBJ2-7. The CDR3 extends over 14 amino acids. Germline V gene lookup returns CDR1 LGHNA and CDR2 YSLEER. CDR3 sequence: CASSQDVSSYEQYF.

The J gene is TRBJ1-1, the V gene TRBV7-9. This CDR3 has 13 amino acids. CDR1 SEHNR and CDR2 FQNEAQ come from the germline V gene (reference sequence). CDR3 in amino acids: CASRFGVYTEAFF.

The chain uses TRBV12-3 or TRBV12-4 and TRBJ2-1; with no DNA, the TCRdb D assignment of TRBD2 cannot be verified. This CDR3 comprises 16 residues. This CDR3 reads CASSQWTSGRAAEQFF.

The J gene is TRBJ2-7, the V gene TRBV29-1; TCRdb returns TRBD1, unconfirmable since there is no DNA. CDR1 is SQVTM and CDR2 is ANQGSEA in the germline V gene. The CDR3 is made up of 16 amino acids. CDR3: CSVEPFLGGANYEQYF.

V usage is TRBV10-2 and J usage is TRBJ2-7. Germline V gene lookup returns CDR1 WSHSY and CDR2 SAAADI. CDR3 length: 13 residues. The chain's CDR3 is CASSEQLGYEQYF.

V and J are TRBV5-5 and TRBJ2-1; TCRdb selects TRBD1, and the lack of DNA leaves this call unchecked. Germline CDR1 is SGHKS and CDR2 is YYEKEE (reference sequence). This CDR3 has 13 residues. Here the CDR3 reads CASSLVGTNEQFF. Looking up the rest from reference TRBV5-5 and TRBJ2-1 gives the full variable domain: DAGVTQSPTHLIKTRGQQVTLRCSPISGHKSVSWYQQVLGQGPQFIFQYYEKEERGRGNFPDRFSARQFPNYSSELNVNALLLGDSALYLCASSLVGTNEQFFGPGTRLTVL.

CDR3 sequence: CASSSGPGLSEQFF. J is TRBJ2-1 and V is TRBV7-9; lacking DNA, the TRBD2 call made by TCRdb goes unchecked. CDR1 and CDR2 from the germline V gene are SEHNR and FQNEAQ (reference sequence). This CDR3 region has 14 residues.

The rearrangement uses TRBV4-1 and TRBJ2-7; TCRdb selects TRBD2, and the lack of DNA leaves this call unchecked. This CDR3 is built from 16 residues. Germline CDR1 MGHRA, CDR2 YSYEKL. CDR3 sequence reads: CASSQEAPLGSYEQYF.

This rearrangement joins TRBV7-6 to TRBJ2-1; absent DNA, TCRdb's TRBD1 call cannot be checked. The germline gives CDR1 SGHVS, CDR2 FNYEAQ. The CDR3 consists of 12 residues. The CDR3 here is CASSVGGGEQFF. The full variable domain, completed using reference TRBV7-6 and TRBJ2-1, is GAGVSQSPRYKVTKRGQDVALRCDPISGHVSLYWYRQALGQGPEFLTYFNYEAQQDKSGLPNDRFSAERPEGSISTLTIQRTEQRDSAMYRCASSVGGGEQFFGPGTRLTVL.

The V and J genes are TRBV29-1 and TRBJ1-1. This CDR3 is 14 amino acids long. Germline CDR1 and CDR2: SQVTM and ANQGSEA. The chain's CDR3 is CSVDSRNTNTEAFF.

The V call is TRBV29-1, the J call TRBJ1-1. The CDR3 runs 13 residues. From germline, CDR1 is SQVTM and CDR2 ANQGSEA. CDR3 residues: CSVEEALNTEAFF.

The J gene is TRBJ2-7, the V gene TRBV28; TCRdb's assignment of TRBD2 cannot be checked, as there is no DNA. Looked up from germline, CDR1 is MDHEN and CDR2 is SYDVKM. CDR3 length: 17 amino acids. The CDR3 is CASSFEGLAGGSGEQYF. Based on the CDR3 plus reference TRBV28 and TRBJ2-7, the full variable domain is DVKVTQSSRYLVKRTGEKVFLECVQDMDHENMFWYRQDPGLGLRLIYFSYDVKMKEKGDIPEGYSVSREKKERFSLILESASTNQTSMYLCASSFEGLAGGSGEQYFGPGTRLTVT.

The V and J genes are TRBV4-1 and TRBJ2-3. Per germline, CDR1 MGHRA and CDR2 YSYEKL. This CDR3 is built from 13 residues. The chain's CDR3 is CASSPLISDTQYF.

The rearrangement joins TRBV4-3 to TRBJ2-7; TCRdb selects TRBD1, and the lack of DNA leaves this call unchecked. Looked up from germline, CDR1 is LGHNA and CDR2 is YSLEER. The CDR3 has 14 amino acids. CDR3 residues: CASSQTALIYEQYF.